The clone carrying this TCR beta chain was detected ten times or more. Its cognate antigen is unknown. Time point described: newly diagnosed GD, antithyroid drugs for less than 3 months. The TCR library was prepared using RNA isolated from PBMCs. Building the TCR beta libraries relied on iRepertoire HTBI primers, and CDR3 regions underwent Arm-PCR. TCRdb processed the multiplex PCR reads anew with MiXCR; each CDR3 protein has one entry. Among about 620,000 distinct CDR3 sequences listed, about 16% were seen once. The data derive from a study of regulatory T cells in long-lasting Graves disease. Whole-study results and caveats: Those with persistent Graves' had less TCR diversity than newly diagnosed patients.

Another study also made use of these data, one on T cells in Graves' hyperthyroidism and ophthalmopathy. That report notes: Most clonotypes expanded in the thyroid (above 0.001) were also present in blood.

Sequenced material: peripheral blood mononuclear cells (PBMCs), taken at new diagnosis, from a patient treated with antithyroid drugs. This sequence was found in a woman aged 25 to 39 with Graves disease.

CDR3 sequence (DNA): TGTGCCAGCGGCTCCTGGAGGGGGAACACTGAAGCTTTCTTT. Protein product: CASGSWRGNTEAFF. This chain links TRBV11-1 with TRBJ1-1; D is perhaps TRBD1 (5 bases). Trimming stripped 8 bases from V and 1 base from J, with 14 bases between. Germline lookup yields CDR1 SGHAT and CDR2 FQDESV (reference sequence). CDR3 length equals 14 residues.